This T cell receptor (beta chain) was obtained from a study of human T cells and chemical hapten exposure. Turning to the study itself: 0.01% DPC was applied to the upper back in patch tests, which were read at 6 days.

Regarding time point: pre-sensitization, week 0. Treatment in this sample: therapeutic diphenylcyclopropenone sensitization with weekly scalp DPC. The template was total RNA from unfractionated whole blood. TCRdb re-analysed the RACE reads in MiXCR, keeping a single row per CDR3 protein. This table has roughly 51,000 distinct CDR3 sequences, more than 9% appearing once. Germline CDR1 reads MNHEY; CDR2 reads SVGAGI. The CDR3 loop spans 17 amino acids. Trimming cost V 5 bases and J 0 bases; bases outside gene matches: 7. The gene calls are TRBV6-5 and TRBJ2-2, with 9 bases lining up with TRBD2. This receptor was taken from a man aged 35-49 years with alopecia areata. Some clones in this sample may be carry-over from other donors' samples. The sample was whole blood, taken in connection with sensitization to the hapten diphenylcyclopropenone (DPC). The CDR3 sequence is CASSTPRLAANTGELFF. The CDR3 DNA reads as TGTGCCAGCAGTACCCCTCGACTAGCGGCGAACACCGGGGAGCTGTTTTTT.